This T cell receptor (beta chain) is drawn from a study of post-analysis software for immune sequencing data. Study results and caveats: There were five TRBV segments more frequent in patients than controls, and TRBV5-6, TRBV5-1 and TRBV20-1 were among them. Batch-mates among the samples co-clustered strongly by F measure.

Germline-derived CDR1 and CDR2 are SGHRS and YFSETQ. V shed 2 bases and J shed 5 bases, with 13 bases lying between them. The CDR3 is made up of 14 amino acids. Every TCR beta cDNA library bore unique molecular identifiers. A single record per CDR3 protein comes from TCRdb applying MiXCR to the PCR reads. The data show about 820,000 distinct CDR3 sequences, 53% seen once. On this clonotype itself: What it recognizes is unknown.

The sample consisted of blood. The TCR sequence derives from a girl aged 10 to 17 with multiple sclerosis. The V call is TRBV5-1, the J call TRBJ2-5; D ambiguous. CDR3 amino acids: CASSLLLDTETQYF. The DNA of the CDR3 is TGCGCCAGCAGCTTACTTCTGGATACGGAGACCCAGTACTTC.